What follows describes a single T cell receptor (beta chain). Its antigen is unidentified. The data are from a study of identical twins. Trimming cost V 5 bases and J 0 bases; bases outside gene matches: 11. The CDR3 covers 17 residues. The germline gives CDR1 LGHNA, CDR2 YSLEER. Study results and caveats: Insertion counts were lower in abundant cord blood beta clonotypes, a trend that memory repertoires did not show. One should note that invariant MAIT and iNKT cells could partly confound zero-insertion analyses. In drawing conclusions, the study used cross-sectional statistical analysis and did not follow the same donors.

A template switching step contributed a universal primer site, while unique molecular identifiers were present in the cDNA. MiXCR was run by TCRdb on the 5' RACE reads, yielding one entry per CDR3 protein. The profile covers roughly 690,000 distinct CDR3 sequences, with around 6% appearing a single time and approximately 2% taken by the ten largest. This sequence joins TRBV4-3 and TRBJ2-7; 9 bases are a match to TRBD1. The specimen sequenced was naive T cells sorted from blood. The receptor comes from a man younger than 35 in good health. CDR3 DNA sequence: TGCGCCAGCAGCGTCGGGACAGGGAGCAAAAGCTCCTACGAGCAGTACTTC. It codes for CASSVGTGSKSSYEQYF.